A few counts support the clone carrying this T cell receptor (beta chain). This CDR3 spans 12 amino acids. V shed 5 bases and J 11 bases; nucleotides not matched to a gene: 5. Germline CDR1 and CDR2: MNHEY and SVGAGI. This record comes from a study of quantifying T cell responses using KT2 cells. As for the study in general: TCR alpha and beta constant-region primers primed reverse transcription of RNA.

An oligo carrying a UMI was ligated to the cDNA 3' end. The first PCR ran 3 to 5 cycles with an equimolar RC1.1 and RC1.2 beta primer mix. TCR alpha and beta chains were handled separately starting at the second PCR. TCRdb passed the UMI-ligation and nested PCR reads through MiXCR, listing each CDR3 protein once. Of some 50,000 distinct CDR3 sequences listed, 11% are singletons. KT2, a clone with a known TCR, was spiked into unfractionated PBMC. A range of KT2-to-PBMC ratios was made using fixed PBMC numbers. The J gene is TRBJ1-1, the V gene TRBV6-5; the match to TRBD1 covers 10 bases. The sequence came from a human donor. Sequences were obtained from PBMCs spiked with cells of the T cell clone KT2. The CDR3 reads CASSHDRGLAFF. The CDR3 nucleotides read TGTGCCAGCAGTCATGACAGGGGGCTGGCTTTCTTT.